This TCR beta chain was retrieved from a study of cytomegalovirus exposure and HLA in healthy donors. Study results and limitations: Later analysis suggested most CMV-associated TCR beta chains were HLA-restricted. Common viral pathogens (according to a later analysis) appeared linked to several of the most significant clusters.

Researchers ran the PCR with 60 Vbeta and 13 Jbeta primers. The protocol was immunoSEQ multiplex PCR, while the TCRdb copy is restricted to in-frame clones and leaves out a portion. The data show 180,000 or so clones, with roughly 80% seen just once and about 3% held by the top ten. The CDR3 extends over 13 amino acids. Germline CDR1 reads SGHRS; CDR2 reads YFSETQ. The V segment lost 4 bases and the J segment 4 bases; nucleotides outside the gene matches: 2. This clone was counted between two and nine times. Its antigen is unknown. This clonotype was obtained from a female donor in good health and CMV-seronegative. The source material was PBMCs. J is TRBJ2-1 and V is TRBV5-1; 7 bases agree with TRBD2. The CDR3 loop is CASSREGYNEQFF. The DNA for the CDR3 is TGCGCCAGCAGCAGGGAGGGTTACAATGAGCAGTTCTTC. The full variable domain, its missing parts supplied by reference TRBV5-1 and TRBJ2-1, is KAGVTQTPRYLIKTRGQQVTLSCSPISGHRSVSWYQQTPGQGLQFLFEYFSETQRNKGNFPGRFSGRQFSNSRSEMNVSTLELGDSALYLCASSREGYNEQFFGPGTRLTVL.